This TCR beta chain was recovered during a study of shared clonotypes between healthy human individuals. Repertoires were generated with immunoSEQ multiplex PCR, while TCRdb's copy carries only in-frame clones and drops some. The table lists just over 2,000,000 clones, roughly 94% of them singletons. With respect to this clone: This sample includes further DNA sequences coding for the same CDR3.

Trimming cost V 6 bases and J 0 bases, with 6 bases left between them. The CDR3 length is 13 residues. CDR1 and CDR2 from the germline V gene are KGHSH and LQKENI. The chain combines TRBV18 with TRBJ1-3; D gene uncertain. The TCR sequence derives from a young man in good health. Material: naive CD4+ T cells sorted from blood. Sample subset: CD45RA+ positively selected. CDR3 protein: CASSEFSGNTIYF. CDR3 coding DNA: TGTGCCAGCTCGGAGTTCTCTGGAAACACCATATATTTT.